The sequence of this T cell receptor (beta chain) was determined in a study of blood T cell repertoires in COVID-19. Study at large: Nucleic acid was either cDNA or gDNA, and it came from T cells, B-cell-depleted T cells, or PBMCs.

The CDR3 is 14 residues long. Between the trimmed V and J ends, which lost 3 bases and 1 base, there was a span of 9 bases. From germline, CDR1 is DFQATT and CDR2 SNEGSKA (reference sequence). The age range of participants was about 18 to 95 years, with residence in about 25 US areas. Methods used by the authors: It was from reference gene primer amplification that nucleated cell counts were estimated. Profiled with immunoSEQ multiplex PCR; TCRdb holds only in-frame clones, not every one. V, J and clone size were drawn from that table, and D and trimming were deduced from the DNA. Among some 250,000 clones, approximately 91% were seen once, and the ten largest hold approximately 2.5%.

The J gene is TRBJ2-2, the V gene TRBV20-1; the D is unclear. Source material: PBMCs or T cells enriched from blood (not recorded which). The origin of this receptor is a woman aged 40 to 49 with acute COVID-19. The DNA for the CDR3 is TGCAGTGCTAGTTCGACACGGAACACCGGGGAGCTGTTTTTT. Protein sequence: CSASSTRNTGELFF.